The T cell receptor (beta chain) described here comes from a study of T cells after posttransplantation cyclophosphamide. Some clones are missing from TCRdb's copy, which holds only in-frame ones; the method was immunoSEQ multiplex PCR. Of some 43,000 clones listed, 90% are singletons. Cyclophosphamide on days +3 and +4 followed busulfan-fludarabine conditioning and a marrow graft. The CDR3 is made up of 12 amino acids. The germline V gene has CDR1 MNHNY and CDR2 SVGAGI (reference sequence). For this clone: The antigen remains undetermined. Its ends do not fully match the called genes, so a read error is possible.

Overall study findings and caveats: Later blood repertoires were often dominated by clones from the donor CD8+ memory compartment. After PTCy, TRB diversity resembled that of CNI/methotrexate controls. TRB overlap between skin or GI tissue T cells and blood was limited.

This TCR derives from a male patient between 60 and 69 years old who received an allogeneic stem cell transplant from a related donor and was CMV-positive. Some T cells may have come from the graft donor. Material: PBMCs, obtained just over 60 days after allogeneic stem cell transplant with posttransplant cyclophosphamide. The V call is TRBV6-6, the J call TRBJ1-6; the match to TRBD1 covers 7 bases. The CDR3 reads CASSYSGGGYYF. DNA for the CDR3: TGTGCCAGCAGTTACTCAGGAGGGGGCTATTACTTT.